This T cell receptor beta chain was captured by sequencing in a study of OX40 agonist ivuxolimab in advanced cancers. Study information: Patients receiving dose escalation had hepatocellular carcinoma, melanoma, renal cell or head and neck cancer. Study-wide points: Compared with CD4+, CD8+ T cells on average had more expanded clones.

A note on this clone: The antigen remains unidentified.

Method: immunoSEQ multiplex PCR; TCRdb's copy keeps in-frame clones and lacks some. The data show nearly 25,000 clones, 79% seen once. Looked up from germline, CDR1 is GTSNPN and CDR2 is SVGIG (reference sequence). The CDR3 has 17 residues. V trimming: 0 bases; J trimming: 6 bases; junction bases outside the gene matches: 11. Here the sequenced sample was CD4+ or CD8+ T cells sorted from blood, taken in a trial of the OX40 agonist ivuxolimab. The TCR originated in an adult with an advanced solid tumor such as melanoma, head and neck, liver or kidney cancer. V gene TRBV30 combines with J gene TRBJ2-6, with TRBD2 identical over 7 bases. The CDR3 DNA follows: TGTGCCTGGAGTGTAATAATCGGGGGGTCGTTGGCCAACGTCCTGACTTTC. Translated, it gives CAWSVIIGGSLANVLTF.